This TCR beta chain was retrieved from a study of blood T cell repertoires in COVID-19. Clones were sequenced by immunoSEQ multiplex PCR, and TCRdb holds only the in-frame ones, with some missing. The table lists fewer than 200,000 clones, roughly 90% of them singletons. The CDR3 has 15 residues. The V gene's germline CDR1 is SGHRS and CDR2 YFSETQ. Trimming pared 7 bases from V and 5 bases from J, leaving 21 bases between. J is TRBJ2-5 and V is TRBV5-1, with D possibly being TRBD1 (5 bases). The source material was peripheral blood. The receptor was derived from a man in his 60s with acute or convalescent COVID-19. CDR3 residues: CASLVDPRQFETQYF. The CDR3 DNA reads as TGCGCCAGCTTAGTCGACCCCCGACAGTTTGAGACCCAGTACTTC. The complete variable domain, with remaining parts taken from reference TRBV5-1 and TRBJ2-5, reads KAGVTQTPRYLIKTRGQQVTLSCSPISGHRSVSWYQQTPGQGLQFLFEYFSETQRNKGNFPGRFSGRQFSNSRSEMNVSTLELGDSALYLCASLVDPRQFETQYFGPGTRLLVL.